One sample yielded the 30 T cell receptor beta chains listed below, sequenced in a study of blood T cell repertoires in COVID-19. Generated by immunoSEQ multiplex PCR, the TCRdb table keeps only in-frame clones and is missing some. The table shows approximately 200,000 clones, with more than 85% occurring only once. The specimen was peripheral blood. The receptors were sampled from a woman aged 25 to 39 with active or convalescent COVID-19.

The DNA of the CDR3 is TGTGCCAGCAGTCTACCGGACACTCAAGAGACCCAGTACTTC. Amino acid sequence: CASSLPDTQETQYF. The chain joins TRBV6-5 to TRBJ2-5; perhaps TRBD1 as D (5 bases). The CDR3 runs 14 residues. Germline V gene data show CDR1 as MNHEY and CDR2 as SVGAGI. V was trimmed by 5 bases and J by 2 bases, leaving 12 bases between them.

V usage is TRBV2 and J usage is TRBJ1-2; D perhaps matches TRBD1 (6 bases). CDR3 length: 15 amino acids. The V end was cut by 1 base, the J end by 4 bases, with 13 bases between. The germline gives CDR1 SNHLY, CDR2 FYNNEI. In nucleotides, the CDR3 is TGTGCCAGCAGTGAAGGGGCAGGGGCCTCCTATGGCTACACCTTC. This gives the protein CASSEGAGASYGYTF.

CDR3 bases: TGTGCCAGCAGCTTAGCGCTAGGAGGGGTAAAGACCCAGTACTTC. Encoded protein: CASSLALGGVKTQYF. The chain employs TRBV7-2 and TRBJ2-5; a weak D match, TRBD2 (6 bases). Per the germline V gene, CDR1 is SGHTA and CDR2 is FQGNSA. The CDR3 runs 15 residues. Trimming removed 0 bases from V and 6 bases from J, with 14 bases in between.

The rearrangement uses TRBV2 and TRBJ1-3; D is unresolved. The CDR3 covers 13 residues. Trimming left V 4 bases short and J 5 bases short, with 9 bases between. Germline V CDR1 and CDR2: SNHLY, FYNNEI. In nucleotides, the CDR3 is TGTGCCAGCAGTGCAGGTTTCAGAAACACCATATATTTT. This sequence encodes CASSAGFRNTIYF.

This clone has just one count. The chain is built from TRBV29-1 and TRBJ1-1; 7 nucleotides line up with TRBD1. This CDR3 is built from 13 residues. Germline V gives CDR1 SQVTM, CDR2 ANQGSEA. V shed 3 bases and J 4 bases; nucleotides not matched to a gene: 5. The chain's CDR3 is CSVDRGRGTEAFF. The DNA for the CDR3 is TGCAGCGTTGACAGGGGGAGAGGCACTGAAGCTTTCTTT.

CDR3 bases: TGTGCCAGCAGCCCGACTGGGGGCAATTATGAAAAACTGTTTTTT. Translated: CASSPTGGNYEKLFF. The chain recombines TRBV9 with TRBJ1-4; possible D gene TRBD1, 6 bases. The CDR3 runs 15 residues. Germline CDR1 reads SGDLS; CDR2 reads YYNGEE. V lost 4 bases to trimming and J lost 6 bases, with 16 bases between them.

The chain employs TRBV6-5 and TRBJ2-7; D is perhaps TRBD2 (5 bases). CDR3 length: 15 residues. From germline, CDR1 is MNHEY and CDR2 SVGAGI. Trimming took 2 bases from V and 0 from J, leaving 11 bases between them. The CDR3 sequence is CASSYGVGSSYEQYF. CDR3 coding DNA: TGTGCCAGCAGTTACGGGGTGGGGAGCTCCTACGAGCAGTACTTC.

A few counts support this clone. The J gene is TRBJ2-2, the V gene TRBV5-5, with 9 positions matching TRBD1. Germline CDR1 is SGHKS and CDR2 is YYEKEE (reference sequence). V shed 2 bases, J shed 1 base, and the junction held 12 bases outside the gene matches. The CDR3 loop spans 19 amino acids. Written as DNA, the CDR3 is TGTGCCAGCAGCTTTTTTCTCCGCCGGGACAGGGTGAACACCGGGGAGCTGTTTTTT. Amino acid sequence: CASSFFLRRDRVNTGELFF.

This chain connects TRBV11-3 to TRBJ2-1; D is perhaps TRBD2 (5 bases). In germline, CDR1 is SGHNT, CDR2 YENEEA. V was cut by 3 bases and J by 7 bases, with 13 bases left in between. This CDR3 is built from 14 residues. The chain's CDR3 is CASSFRGSRNEQFF. CDR3 sequence (DNA): TGTGCCAGCAGCTTCCGGGGATCAAGGAATGAGCAGTTCTTC.

This chain connects TRBV12-3 or TRBV12-4 to TRBJ1-1, with TRBD1 as a possible D gene (5 bases). The CDR3 totals 12 residues. The V end lost 7 bases, the J end lost 1 base, and 7 bases lay between the germline ends. DNA of the CDR3: TGTGCCAGCAATAGGGGGAACACTGAAGCTTTCTTT. Translating gives CASNRGNTEAFF.

The chain is built from TRBV27 and TRBJ2-7; 12 bases line up with TRBD2. This CDR3 comprises 15 residues. V lost 6 bases to trimming and J lost 3 bases; unmatched junction nucleotides: 6. In germline, CDR1 is MNHEY, CDR2 SMNVEV (reference sequence). The CDR3 DNA sequence: TGTGCCAGCAGCGAAACGACTAGCGGGAGCTACGAGCAGTACTTC. Translated, it gives CASSETTSGSYEQYF.

This clone occurred once. The gene calls are TRBV27 and TRBJ2-7; 14 bases match TRBD2. The trim removed 3 bases at V and 6 bases at J, leaving 1 base unmatched. Looked up from germline, CDR1 is MNHEY and CDR2 is SMNVEV (reference sequence). The CDR3 spans 14 residues. The CDR3 spells CASSLGTSGGEQYF. CDR3 sequence (DNA): TGTGCCAGCAGTTTGGGGACTAGCGGGGGCGAGCAGTACTTC.

The chain uses TRBV27 and TRBJ1-1, with a weak D call TRBD1 (6 bases). CDR1 and CDR2 (germline): MNHEY, SMNVEV (reference sequence). CDR3 length equals 14 residues. Trimming removed 2 bases from V and 4 bases from J, with 11 bases in between. Here the CDR3 DNA reads TGTGCCAGCAGTTTAACAGGGTTTCGCACTGAAGCTTTCTTT. It translates to CASSLTGFRTEAFF.

Only one count was recorded for this clone. The DNA of the CDR3 is TGCGCCAGCAAGGGGGGGGAAAAACTGTTTTTT. Encoded protein: CASKGGEKLFF. The chain is built from TRBV5-1 and TRBJ1-4; TRBD1 might be the D (6 bases). Trimming took off 6 bases at V and 8 bases at J, with 8 bases between the two ends. The CDR3 consists of 11 residues. The germline V gene encodes CDR1 SGHRS and CDR2 YFSETQ.

This chain uses TRBV2 with TRBJ2-7; no firm D call. The CDR3 sequence is 11 residues long. CDR1 and CDR2 from the germline V gene are SNHLY and FYNNEI. V lost 8 bases and J 3 bases, leaving 8 bases between the germline ends. The CDR3 is CASQTFYEQYF. Written as DNA, the CDR3 is TGTGCCAGCCAAACATTCTACGAGCAGTACTTC.

The DNA of the CDR3 is TGTGCCAGTAGTTCGGCCGTCCGACAGGGGCAAGAGACCCAGTACTTC. This translates into CASSSAVRQGQETQYF. The chain carries TRBV19 and TRBJ2-5; 8 bases align to TRBD1. Germline-derived CDR1 and CDR2 are LNHDA and SQIVND (reference sequence). The CDR3 extends over 16 amino acids. Trimming cost V 5 bases and J 2 bases; bases outside gene matches: 10.

This sequence joins TRBV18 and TRBJ1-1; D not resolved. V lost 6 bases and J lost 3, with 11 bases in between. This CDR3 has 13 residues. Germline V gene data show CDR1 as KGHSH and CDR2 as LQKENI. CDR3 protein: CASSPSGDTEAFF. In nucleotides, the CDR3 is TGTGCCAGCTCGCCTTCCGGGGACACTGAAGCTTTCTTT.

The chain employs TRBV6-1 and TRBJ2-1; D perhaps matches TRBD1 (5 bases). Trimming cost V 1 base and J 3 bases, with 10 bases left between them. Germline CDR1 MNHNS, CDR2 SASEGT. The CDR3 is 15 residues long. CDR3 sequence (DNA): TGTGCCAGCAGTGAAGGACAGACGAACTACAATGAGCAGTTCTTC. This codes for CASSEGQTNYNEQFF.

The V call is TRBV6-5, the J call TRBJ2-7; TRBD2 matches 11 bases. Germline values: CDR1 MNHEY, CDR2 SVGAGI. This CDR3 region has 15 residues. The junction had 11 bases not matched to a gene; V was cut back by 6 bases and J by 7 bases. The CDR3 sequence is CASRKELAGAREQYF. For the CDR3, the DNA is TGTGCCAGCAGAAAGGAACTAGCGGGAGCGCGTGAGCAGTACTTC.

The chain links TRBV5-4 to TRBJ2-1; D may be TRBD1 (6 bases). V lost 4 bases to trimming and J lost 4 bases, with 12 bases between them. The CDR3 runs to 14 residues. CDR1 and CDR2 (germline): SGHNT, YYREEE (reference sequence). CDR3 amino acids: CASSPRTVYNEQFF. CDR3 coding DNA: TGTGCCAGCAGCCCCAGGACAGTTTACAATGAGCAGTTCTTC. The full variable domain, with the rest looked up from reference TRBV5-4 and TRBJ2-1, is ETGVTQSPTHLIKTRGQQVTLRCSSQSGHNTVSWYQQALGQGPQFIFQYYREEENGRGNFPPRFSGLQFPNYSSELNVNALELDDSALYLCASSPRTVYNEQFFGPGTRLTVL.

V usage is TRBV5-1 and J usage is TRBJ2-1; TRBD1 agrees at 10 bases. The V gene's germline CDR1 is SGHRS and CDR2 YFSETQ. The CDR3 is 14 amino acids. V was clipped by 6 bases and J by 9 bases; unmatched bases: 9. The CDR3 protein is CASMVGQGWSEQFF. The CDR3 nucleotides read TGCGCCAGCATGGTGGGACAGGGGTGGAGTGAGCAGTTCTTC.

The V call is TRBV11-3, the J call TRBJ1-2; 7 bases are shared with TRBD1. The germline gives CDR1 SGHNT, CDR2 YENEEA. Trimming cost V 3 bases and J 2 bases; bases outside gene matches: 6. The CDR3 sequence is 15 residues long. The CDR3 sequence: CASSLGTASNYGYTF. The CDR3, as DNA: TGTGCCAGCAGCTTGGGGACAGCCTCGAACTATGGCTACACCTTC.

The J gene is TRBJ2-1, the V gene TRBV5-1; TRBD2 matches 7 bases. The V segment lost 0 bases and the J segment 7 bases; nucleotides outside the gene matches: 10. Germline assignment: CDR1 SGHRS and CDR2 YFSETQ. The CDR3 spans 16 residues. Written as DNA, the CDR3 is TGCGCCAGCAGCTTGGGGAGTTGGCTAGCGGTGAATGAGCAGTTCTTC. Translation gives CASSLGSWLAVNEQFF.

This clone was seen once. The rearrangement uses TRBV19 and TRBJ1-1, with D possibly TRBD1 on 6 matching bases. Germline assignment: CDR1 LNHDA and CDR2 SQIVND (reference sequence). V shed 2 bases and J shed 4 bases, with 14 bases lying between them. The CDR3 runs to 15 residues. This CDR3 is CASSISRGARTEAFF. The CDR3 DNA sequence: TGTGCCAGTAGTATAAGCCGGGGGGCGCGCACTGAAGCTTTCTTT.

The chain couples TRBV7-2 to TRBJ1-2, with 8 bases identical to TRBD1. The V gene's germline CDR1 is SGHTA and CDR2 FQGNSA. The CDR3 is 15 amino acids. The V gene end was trimmed by 3 bases and the J gene end by 0 bases; junction bases not matched to a gene: 3. The CDR3 nucleotides are TGTGCCAGCAGCTTCGGACAGGGAGCTAACTATGGCTACACCTTC. Protein: CASSFGQGANYGYTF.

This rearrangement joins TRBV9 to TRBJ2-5, with 12 positions matching TRBD2. CDR3 length: 16 amino acids. The V gene end was trimmed by 3 bases and the J gene end by 5 bases; junction bases not matched to a gene: 8. CDR1 SGDLS and CDR2 YYNGEE come from the germline V gene. Written as DNA, the CDR3 is TGTGCCAGCAGCGAGACTAGCGGGAGAGTGGGGGAGACCCAGTACTTC. This codes for CASSETSGRVGETQYF. Combining the CDR3 with reference TRBV9 and TRBJ2-5 gives the whole variable domain DSGVTQTPKHLITATGQRVTLRCSPRSGDLSVYWYQQSLDQGLQFLIQYYNGEERAKGNILERFSAQQFPDLHSELNLSSLELGDSALYFCASSETSGRVGETQYFGPGTRLLVL.

The genes are TRBV11-2 and TRBJ1-1, with TRBD1 as a possible D gene (6 bases). The germline gives CDR1 SGHAT, CDR2 FQNNGV. V was trimmed by 3 bases and J by 6 bases, leaving 11 bases between them. The CDR3 spans 13 residues. The CDR3 nucleotides read TGTGCCAGCAGCTTTACAGGGATCGCTGAAGCTTTCTTT. Translating gives CASSFTGIAEAFF.

The CDR3 bases are TGTGCCAGCACCGGGACTAACTACGAGCAGTACTTC. Translation gives CASTGTNYEQYF. The chain uses TRBV6-5 and TRBJ2-7; the match to TRBD2 covers 7 bases. Germline assignment: CDR1 MNHEY and CDR2 SVGAGI. Trimming took 7 bases from V and 3 from J; bases not matched to a gene: 3. The CDR3 runs to 12 residues.

The chain has TRBV9 and TRBJ1-1; D not resolved. V shed 4 bases and J shed 4 bases, with 14 bases lying between them. Looked up from germline, CDR1 is SGDLS and CDR2 is YYNGEE. The CDR3 length is 14 residues. CDR3 residues: CASSRRTAGTEAFF. The DNA for the CDR3 is TGTGCCAGCAGCAGACGTACTGCGGGCACTGAAGCTTTCTTT.

The rearrangement joins TRBV27 to TRBJ1-5; 8 bases agree with TRBD1. Germline CDR1 MNHEY, CDR2 SMNVEV (reference sequence). The V gene end was trimmed by 4 bases and the J gene end by 2 bases; junction bases not matched to a gene: 7. The CDR3 spans 16 residues. The CDR3 here is CASSSHPTGGNQPQHF. In nucleotides, the CDR3 is TGTGCCAGCAGTTCTCATCCGACAGGGGGCAATCAGCCCCAGCATTTT.